The present T cell receptor beta chain was sequenced within a study of blood T cell repertoires in COVID-19. Study at large: Acute and convalescent COVID-19 specimens originated in the United States, Italy and Spain.

Germline V gives CDR1 KGHDR, CDR2 SFDVKD. With V trimmed by 8 bases and J by 3 bases, 10 bases remained unmatched. This CDR3 is built from 16 residues. The method was immunoSEQ multiplex PCR; TCRdb's version includes in-frame clones alone and lacks a portion of them. The sample lists about 150,000 clones, about 89% seen once, with roughly 6.1% in the top ten. This receptor was obtained from an older man with acute or convalescent COVID-19. Specimen: peripheral blood. This chain links TRBV24-1 with TRBJ2-7, with 12 positions matching TRBD2. CDR3 DNA sequence: TGTGCCACCAACGGGGCTAGCGGGAGGGCCCTCTACGAGCAGTACTTC. Translation: CATNGASGRALYEQYF.